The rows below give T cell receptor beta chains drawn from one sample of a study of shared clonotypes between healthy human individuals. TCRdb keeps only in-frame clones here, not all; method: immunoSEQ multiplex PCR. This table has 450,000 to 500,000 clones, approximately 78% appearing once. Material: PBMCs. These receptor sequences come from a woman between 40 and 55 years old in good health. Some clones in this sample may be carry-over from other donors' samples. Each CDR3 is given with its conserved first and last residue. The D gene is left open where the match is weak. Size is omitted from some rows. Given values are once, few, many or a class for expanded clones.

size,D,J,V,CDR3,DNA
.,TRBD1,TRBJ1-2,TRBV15,CATSRDGQGADGYTF,TGTGCCACCAGCAGAGATGGACAGGGGGCGGATGGCTACACCTTC
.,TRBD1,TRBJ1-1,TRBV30,CAWTSTGEVAEAFF,TGTGCCTGGACATCGACAGGGGAAGTGGCTGAAGCTTTCTTT
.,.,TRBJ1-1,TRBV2,CASRTNRNTEAFF,TGTGCCAGCAGGACGAACAGGAACACTGAAGCTTTCTTT
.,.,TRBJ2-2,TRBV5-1,CASRQDASGELFF,TGCGCCAGCAGACAGGACGCTTCCGGGGAGCTGTTTTTT
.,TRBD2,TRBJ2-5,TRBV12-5,CASGLGLALHQETQYF,TGTGCTAGTGGTTTGGGACTAGCGCTACACCAAGAGACCCAGTACTTC
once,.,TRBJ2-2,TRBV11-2,CASSFRFSYTGELFF,TGTGCCAGCAGCTTTAGGTTTTCATACACCGGGGAGCTGTTTTTT
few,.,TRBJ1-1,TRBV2,CASSEQQGIVTEAFF,TGTGCCAGCAGTGAACAACAGGGAATTGTCACTGAAGCTTTCTTT
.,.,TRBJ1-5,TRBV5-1,CASSFGVDQPQHF,TGCGCCAGCAGTTTTGGGGTTGATCAGCCCCAGCATTTT
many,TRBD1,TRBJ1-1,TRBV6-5,CASSSGQGFYTEAFF,TGTGCCAGCAGTTCGGGACAGGGGTTTTACACTGAAGCTTTCTTT
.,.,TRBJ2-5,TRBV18,CASGGETQYF,TGTGCCAGCGGGGGAGAGACCCAGTACTTC
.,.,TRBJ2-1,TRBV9,CASSVDPSSNEQFF,TGTGCCAGCAGCGTAGACCCTAGTTCTAATGAGCAGTTCTTC
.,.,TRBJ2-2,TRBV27,CASRYWGAGELFF,TGTGCCAGCCGATATTGGGGGGCCGGGGAGCTGTTTTTT
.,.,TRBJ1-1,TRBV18,CASSPGLRDTEAFF,TGTGCCAGCTCACCAGGGCTGAGGGACACTGAAGCTTTCTTT
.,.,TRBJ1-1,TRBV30,CAWIRLSREDTEAFF,TGTGCCTGGATTAGACTTTCCAGGGAGGACACTGAAGCTTTCTTT